This T cell receptor (beta chain) was sequenced in a study of blood T cell repertoires in COVID-19 (dated by TCRdb to the early 2020s). Study-level background: Collaborator samples came from the United States, Italy and Spain and covered acute and convalescent phases of COVID-19. The prospective study material was composed of cDNA or gDNA derived from T cells, B-cell-depleted T cells, or PBMCs. The dataset comprised deeply sampled blood TCRbeta repertoires from subjects exposed to, actively infected with, or recovered from COVID-19. The repertoires were made available in a free public database intended to serve as a resource for research on the immune response to SARS-CoV-2. Samples came from the ongoing ImmuneRACE study (first 160 participants) plus 1,254 subjects from 6 global collaborators. Nearly every sample came with metadata listing a de-identified subject ID, COVID-19 status, age in years and sex. HLA class I and class II types, where available, came from metadata supplied by the sample provider rather than from assay-based typing.

The full study reports these points: Clinical and demographic metadata were provided uncurated, with the amount varying by source and participant.

Turning to this clone: Its antigen is still unknown. No quality values exist for individual bases; no much larger clone is one base distant.

Each collaborating institution followed its own protocols to collect whole blood in K2EDTA tubes. Collaborator samples were shipped for TCRbeta analysis as frozen whole blood, isolated PBMCs, or DNA extracted from either sample type. Per the germline V gene, SGHRS is the CDR1 and YFSETQ is the CDR2. There are 15 amino acids in the CDR3, from cysteine to phenylalanine inclusive. Only CDR3 DNA remains: 45 bases, in frame from the first base. Trimmed from V: 2 bases; trimmed from J: 1 base; junction bases lacking a gene match: 5. TCRbeta CDR3 regions were amplified from genomic DNA by means of the immunoSEQ Assay, a bias-controlled multiplex PCR. As for how the authors treated the data: The number of nucleated cells in each sample was estimated from the amplification of reference gene primers within the assay. To quantify the absolute abundance of each unique TCRbeta CDR3 rearrangement, sequence reads were collapsed and filtered. For each sample, productive Simpson clonality was calculated as the square root of Simpson's diversity index across productive rearrangements. TCRdb carries this immuneACCESS record with in-frame sequences only. Its versions omit some clonotypes, under half of them owing to an unresolved V gene in the studies checked, with the rest unexplained. That table gives V, J and clone size, and the DNA gave D and trimming. In all, the sample holds 300,000 to 450,000 clones, and 75% to 90% of those were seen once. The biggest ten clones account for about 3.6% of the sample.

Here the chain combines TRBV5-1 and TRBJ2-7, with 8 bases matching TRBD2. Sequencing was carried out using peripheral blood. The receptor was derived from a woman younger than 30 with acute or convalescent COVID-19. The DNA sequence is TGCGCCAGCAGCTTAACCGGGACTAGGTCCTACGAGCAGTACTTC. Translated, this gives CASSLTGTRSYEQYF.